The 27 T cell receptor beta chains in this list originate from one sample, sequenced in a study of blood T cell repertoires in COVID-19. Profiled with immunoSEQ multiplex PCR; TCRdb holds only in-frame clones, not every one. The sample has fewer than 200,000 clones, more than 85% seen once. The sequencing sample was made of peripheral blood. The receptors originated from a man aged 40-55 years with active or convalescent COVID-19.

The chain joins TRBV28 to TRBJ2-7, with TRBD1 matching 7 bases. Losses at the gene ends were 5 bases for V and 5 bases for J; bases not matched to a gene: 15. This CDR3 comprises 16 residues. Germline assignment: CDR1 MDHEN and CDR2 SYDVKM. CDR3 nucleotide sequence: TGTGCCAGCAGTCAAACGACCCTACAGGGGCGGGACGAGCAGTACTTC. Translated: CASSQTTLQGRDEQYF.

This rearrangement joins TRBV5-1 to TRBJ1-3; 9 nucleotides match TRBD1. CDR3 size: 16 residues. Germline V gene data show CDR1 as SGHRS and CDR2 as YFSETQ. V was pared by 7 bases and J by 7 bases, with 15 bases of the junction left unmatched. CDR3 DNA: TGCGCCAGCTCTCCGAGGGGACAGGGTATAATTAACACCATATATTTT. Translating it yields CASSPRGQGIINTIYF.

The CDR3 here is CASSIQGSEAFF. The CDR3 DNA follows: TGTGCCAGCAGCATACAGGGATCTGAAGCTTTCTTT. The V call is TRBV13, the J call TRBJ1-1; a weak D match, TRBD1 (6 bases). The germline CDR1 and CDR2 sequences are PRHDT and FYEKMQ (reference sequence). The CDR3 loop spans 12 amino acids. V lost 5 bases and J 6 bases, leaving 10 bases between the germline ends. The complete variable domain, with remaining parts taken from reference TRBV13 and TRBJ1-1, reads AAGVIQSPRHLIKEKRETATLKCYPIPRHDTVYWYQQGPGQDPQFLISFYEKMQSDKGSIPDRFSAQQFSDYHSELNMSSLELGDSALYFCASSIQGSEAFFGQGTRLTVV.

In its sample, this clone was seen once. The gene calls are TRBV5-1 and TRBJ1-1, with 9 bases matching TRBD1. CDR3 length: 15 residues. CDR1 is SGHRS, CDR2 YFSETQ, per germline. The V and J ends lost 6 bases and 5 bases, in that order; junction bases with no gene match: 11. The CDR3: CASTNTGGGGTEAFF. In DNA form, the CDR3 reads TGCGCCAGCACAAATACAGGGGGCGGAGGGACTGAAGCTTTCTTT.

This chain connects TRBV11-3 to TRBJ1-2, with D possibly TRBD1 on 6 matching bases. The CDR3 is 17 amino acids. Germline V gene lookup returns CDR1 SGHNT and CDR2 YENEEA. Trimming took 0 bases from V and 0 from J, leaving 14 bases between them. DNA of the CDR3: TGTGCCAGCAGCTTAGATCCAGCGACAGGATCTAACTATGGCTACACCTTC. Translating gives CASSLDPATGSNYGYTF.

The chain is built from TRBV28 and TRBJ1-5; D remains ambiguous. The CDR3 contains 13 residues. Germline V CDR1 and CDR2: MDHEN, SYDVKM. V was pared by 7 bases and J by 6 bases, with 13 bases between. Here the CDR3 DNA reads TGTGCCAGCACCTCCCAGATCCCTCAGCCCCAGCATTTT. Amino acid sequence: CASTSQIPQPQHF.

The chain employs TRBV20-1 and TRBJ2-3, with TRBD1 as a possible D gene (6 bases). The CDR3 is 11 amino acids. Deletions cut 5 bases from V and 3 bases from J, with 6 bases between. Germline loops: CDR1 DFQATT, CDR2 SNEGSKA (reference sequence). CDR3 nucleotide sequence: TGCAGTGCTGACAGGACAGATACGCAGTATTTT. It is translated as CSADRTDTQYF.

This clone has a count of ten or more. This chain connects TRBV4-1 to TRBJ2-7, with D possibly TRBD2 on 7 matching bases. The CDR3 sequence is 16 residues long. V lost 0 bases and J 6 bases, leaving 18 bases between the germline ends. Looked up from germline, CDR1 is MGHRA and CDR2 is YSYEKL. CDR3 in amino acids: CASSQDGEGGGGEQYF. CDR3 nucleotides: TGCGCCAGCAGCCAAGATGGCGAGGGAGGGGGAGGCGAGCAGTACTTC.

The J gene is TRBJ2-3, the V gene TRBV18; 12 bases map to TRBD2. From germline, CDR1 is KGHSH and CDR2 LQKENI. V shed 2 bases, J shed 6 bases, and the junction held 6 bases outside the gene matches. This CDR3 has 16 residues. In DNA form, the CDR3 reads TGTGCCAGCTCACCAACTTCCCTAGCGGGGGGGGATACGCAGTATTTT. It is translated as CASSPTSLAGGDTQYF.

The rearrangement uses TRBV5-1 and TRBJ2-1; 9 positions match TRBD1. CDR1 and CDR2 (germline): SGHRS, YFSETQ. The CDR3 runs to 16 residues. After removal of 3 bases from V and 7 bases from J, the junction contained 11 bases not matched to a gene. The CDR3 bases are TGCGCCAGCAGCTATGACCGGACAGGGGTCGGGAATGAGCAGTTCTTC. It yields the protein CASSYDRTGVGNEQFF.

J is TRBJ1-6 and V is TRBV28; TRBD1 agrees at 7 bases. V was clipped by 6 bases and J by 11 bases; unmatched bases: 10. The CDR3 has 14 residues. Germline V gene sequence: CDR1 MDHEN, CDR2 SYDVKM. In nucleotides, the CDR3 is TGTGCCAGCAGCTCGGGACAGCCGTCGGCACCCCTCCACTTT. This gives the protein CASSSGQPSAPLHF.

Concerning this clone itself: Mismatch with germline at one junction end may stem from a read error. The CDR3 reads CASSEVRQGSSEQYF. The CDR3 DNA follows: TGTGCCAGCAGTGAAGTTAGGCAGGGGTCCTCCGAGCAGTACTTC. The chain combines TRBV2 with TRBJ2-7, with D perhaps TRBD1 (6 bases). Germline V gives CDR1 SNHLY, CDR2 FYNNEI. The CDR3 is made up of 15 amino acids.

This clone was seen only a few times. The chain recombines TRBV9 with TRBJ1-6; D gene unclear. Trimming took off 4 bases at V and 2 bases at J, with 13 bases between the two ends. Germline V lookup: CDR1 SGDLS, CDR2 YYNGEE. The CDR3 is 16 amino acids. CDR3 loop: CASSSFPSTYNSPLHF. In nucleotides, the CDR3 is TGTGCCAGCAGCTCCTTCCCCAGTACCTATAATTCACCCCTCCACTTT.

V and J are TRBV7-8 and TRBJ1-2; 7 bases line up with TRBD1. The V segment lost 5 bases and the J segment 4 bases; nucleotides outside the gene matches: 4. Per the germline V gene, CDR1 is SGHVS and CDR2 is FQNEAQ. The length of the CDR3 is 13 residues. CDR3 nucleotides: TGTGCCAGCAGCCCTGACAGGGCCTATGGCTACACCTTC. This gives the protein CASSPDRAYGYTF.

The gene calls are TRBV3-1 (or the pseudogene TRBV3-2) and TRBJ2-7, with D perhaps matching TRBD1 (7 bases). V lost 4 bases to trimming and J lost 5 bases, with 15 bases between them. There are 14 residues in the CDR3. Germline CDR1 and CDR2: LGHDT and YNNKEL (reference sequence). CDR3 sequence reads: CASSLAGQTNEQYF. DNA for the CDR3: TGTGCCAGCAGCCTCGCGGGACAGACCAACGAGCAGTACTTC.

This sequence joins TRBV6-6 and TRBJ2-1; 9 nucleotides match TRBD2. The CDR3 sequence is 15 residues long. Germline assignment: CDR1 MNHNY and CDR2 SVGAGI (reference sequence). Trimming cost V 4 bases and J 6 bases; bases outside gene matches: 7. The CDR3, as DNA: TGTGCCAGCAGTTCCGGGACTAGCATCGGCAATGAGCAGTTCTTC. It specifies CASSSGTSIGNEQFF.

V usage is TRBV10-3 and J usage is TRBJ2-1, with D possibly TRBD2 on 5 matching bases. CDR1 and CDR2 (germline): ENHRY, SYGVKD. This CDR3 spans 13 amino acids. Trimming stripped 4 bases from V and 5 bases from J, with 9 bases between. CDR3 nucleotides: TGTGCCATCAGTGCGGACGGGAACAATGAGCAGTTCTTC. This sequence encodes CAISADGNNEQFF.

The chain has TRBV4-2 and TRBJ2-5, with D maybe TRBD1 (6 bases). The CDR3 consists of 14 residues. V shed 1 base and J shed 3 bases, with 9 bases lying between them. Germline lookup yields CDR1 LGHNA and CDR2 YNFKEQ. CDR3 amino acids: CASSQGGQEETQYF. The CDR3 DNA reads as TGTGCCAGCAGCCAAGGGGGACAAGAAGAGACCCAGTACTTC.

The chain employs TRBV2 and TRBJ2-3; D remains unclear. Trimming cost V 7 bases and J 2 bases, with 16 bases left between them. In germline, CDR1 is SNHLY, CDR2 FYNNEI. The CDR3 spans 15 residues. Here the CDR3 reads CASIRGRSPTDTQYF. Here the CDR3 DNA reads TGTGCCAGCATAAGAGGAAGGAGCCCCACAGATACGCAGTATTTT.

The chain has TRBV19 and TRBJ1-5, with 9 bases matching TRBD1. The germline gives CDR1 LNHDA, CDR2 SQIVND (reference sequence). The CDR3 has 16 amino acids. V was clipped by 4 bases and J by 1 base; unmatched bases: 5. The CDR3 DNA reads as TGTGCCAGTAGTACCCAACAGGGGGCGAGCAATCAGCCCCAGCATTTT. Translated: CASSTQQGASNQPQHF.

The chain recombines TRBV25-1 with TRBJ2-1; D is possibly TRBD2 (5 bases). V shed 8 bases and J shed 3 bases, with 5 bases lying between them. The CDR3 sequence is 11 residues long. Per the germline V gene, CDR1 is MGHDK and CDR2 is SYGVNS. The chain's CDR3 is CASRDYNEQFF. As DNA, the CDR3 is TGTGCCAGCCGGGACTACAATGAGCAGTTCTTC.

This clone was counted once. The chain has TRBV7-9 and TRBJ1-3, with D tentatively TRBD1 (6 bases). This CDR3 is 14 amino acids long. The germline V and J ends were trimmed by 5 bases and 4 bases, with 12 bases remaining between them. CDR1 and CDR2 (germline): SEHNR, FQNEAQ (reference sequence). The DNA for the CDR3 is TGTGCCAGCAGCCACCGGACAGCCGGAAACACCATATATTTT. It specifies CASSHRTAGNTIYF.

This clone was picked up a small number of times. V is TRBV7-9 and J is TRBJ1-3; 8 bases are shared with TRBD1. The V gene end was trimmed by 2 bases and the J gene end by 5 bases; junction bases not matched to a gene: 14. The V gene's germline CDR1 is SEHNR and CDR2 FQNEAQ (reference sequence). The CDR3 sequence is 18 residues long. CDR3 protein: CASSLFWDRLAKRNTIYF. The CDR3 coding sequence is TGTGCCAGCAGCTTATTCTGGGACAGGCTCGCCAAAAGAAACACCATATATTTT.

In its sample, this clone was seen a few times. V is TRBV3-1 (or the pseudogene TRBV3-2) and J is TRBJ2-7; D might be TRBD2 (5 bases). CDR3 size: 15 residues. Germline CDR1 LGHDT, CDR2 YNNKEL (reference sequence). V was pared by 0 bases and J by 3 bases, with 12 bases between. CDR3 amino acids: CASSQDGLRGYEQYF. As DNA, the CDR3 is TGTGCCAGCAGCCAAGATGGGCTTCGGGGCTACGAGCAGTACTTC.

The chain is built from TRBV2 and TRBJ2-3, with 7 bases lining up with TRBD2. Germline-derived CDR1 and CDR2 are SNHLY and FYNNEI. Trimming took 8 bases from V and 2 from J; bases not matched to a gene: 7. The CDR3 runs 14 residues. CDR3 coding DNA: TGTGCCAGCCGGGGGGACTCTAACACAGATACGCAGTATTTT. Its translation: CASRGDSNTDTQYF.

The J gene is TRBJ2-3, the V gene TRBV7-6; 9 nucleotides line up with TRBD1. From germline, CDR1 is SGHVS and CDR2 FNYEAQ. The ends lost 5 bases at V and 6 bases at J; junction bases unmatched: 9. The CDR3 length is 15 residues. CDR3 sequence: CASSKSGTGSDTQYF. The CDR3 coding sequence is TGTGCCAGCAGCAAATCCGGGACAGGGTCGGATACGCAGTATTTT.

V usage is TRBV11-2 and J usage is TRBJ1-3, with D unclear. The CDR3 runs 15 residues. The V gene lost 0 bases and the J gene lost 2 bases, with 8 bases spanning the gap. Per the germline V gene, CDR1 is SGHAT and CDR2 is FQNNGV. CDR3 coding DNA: TGTGCCAGCAGCTTAGATCGGGTCCCTGGAAACACCATATATTTT. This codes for CASSLDRVPGNTIYF.